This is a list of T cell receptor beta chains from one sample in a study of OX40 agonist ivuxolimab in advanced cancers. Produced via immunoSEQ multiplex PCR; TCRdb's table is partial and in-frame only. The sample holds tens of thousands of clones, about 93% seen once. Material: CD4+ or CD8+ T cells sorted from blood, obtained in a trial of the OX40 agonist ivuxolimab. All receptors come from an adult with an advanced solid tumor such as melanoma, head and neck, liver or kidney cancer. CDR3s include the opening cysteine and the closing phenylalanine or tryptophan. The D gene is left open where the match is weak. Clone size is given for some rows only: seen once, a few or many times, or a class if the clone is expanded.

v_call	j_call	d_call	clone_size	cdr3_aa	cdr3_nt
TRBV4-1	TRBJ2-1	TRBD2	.	CASSQEGLAGGHGNEQFF	TGCGCCAGCAGCCAAGAGGGACTAGCGGGAGGGCATGGTAATGAGCAGTTCTTC
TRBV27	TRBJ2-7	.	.	CASSLVGSSYEQYF	TGTGCCAGCAGTTTAGTGGGGAGCTCCTACGAGCAGTACTTC
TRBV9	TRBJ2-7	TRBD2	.	CASSVVSSGSNEQYF	TGTGCCAGCAGCGTAGTTTCTAGCGGGAGCAACGAGCAGTACTTC
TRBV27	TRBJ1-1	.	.	CASSFGKGNTEAFF	TGTGCCAGCAGCTTCGGTAAAGGTAACACTGAAGCTTTCTTT
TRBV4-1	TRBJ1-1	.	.	CASSQSAHGQGLFNTEAFF	TGCGCCAGCAGCCAATCGGCCCACGGTCAGGGGCTGTTCAACACTGAAGCTTTCTTT
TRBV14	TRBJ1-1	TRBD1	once	CASSQDMGARGRRTEAFF	TGTGCCAGCAGCCAAGATATGGGGGCCAGGGGGCGAAGGACTGAAGCTTTCTTT
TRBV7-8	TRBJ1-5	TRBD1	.	CASSTTTGVGQPQHF	TGTGCCAGCAGCACTACTACAGGGGTTGGTCAGCCCCAGCATTTT
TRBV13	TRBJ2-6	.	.	CASSLGRVAGANVLTF	TGTGCCAGCAGCTTAGGTCGGGTAGCTGGGGCCAACGTCCTGACTTTC
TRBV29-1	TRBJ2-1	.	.	CSVDGGGYNEQFF	TGCAGCGTTGATGGGGGTGGCTACAATGAGCAGTTCTTC
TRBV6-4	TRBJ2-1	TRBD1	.	CASSPDRGHFYNEQFF	TGTGCCAGCAGCCCGGACAGGGGTCACTTCTACAATGAGCAGTTCTTC
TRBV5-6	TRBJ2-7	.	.	CASSLGGAGLSYEQYF	TGTGCCAGCAGCTTGGGAGGGGCAGGTCTCTCCTACGAGCAGTACTTC
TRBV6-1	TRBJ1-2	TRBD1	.	CASSERSTGNYGYTF	TGTGCCAGCAGTGAGCGGTCGACAGGGAACTATGGCTACACCTTC
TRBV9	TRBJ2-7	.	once	CASSPDGYEQYF	TGTGCCAGCAGCCCAGACGGATACGAGCAGTACTTC
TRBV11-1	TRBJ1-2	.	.	CASSPTGSSGYGYTF	TGTGCCAGCAGCCCCACCGGGTCGTCGGGTTATGGCTACACCTTC
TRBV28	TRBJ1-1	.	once	CASRGRPRNPNTEAFF	TGTGCCAGCAGAGGGAGGCCCCGAAACCCGAACACTGAAGCTTTCTTT
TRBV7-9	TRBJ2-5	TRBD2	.	CASSEGLAGKETQYF	TGTGCCAGCAGCGAGGGACTAGCGGGGAAGGAGACCCAGTACTTC
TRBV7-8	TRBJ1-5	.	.	CASSLVGESNQPQHF	TGTGCCAGCAGCTTAGTGGGGGAGAGCAATCAGCCCCAGCATTTT
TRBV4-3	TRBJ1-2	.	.	CASSQGWSREPGYTF	TGCGCCAGCAGCCAAGGTTGGTCGCGCGAACCCGGCTACACCTTC
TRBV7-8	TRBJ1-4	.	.	CASSLEEASIPTNEKLFF	TGTGCCAGCAGCTTAGAGGAGGCCAGTATCCCAACTAATGAAAAACTGTTTTTT
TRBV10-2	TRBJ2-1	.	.	CASSESSVEQFF	TGCGCCAGCAGTGAGTCCAGCGTTGAGCAGTTCTTC
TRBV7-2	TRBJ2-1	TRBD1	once	CASSRPRTGGNEQFF	TGTGCCAGCAGCCGGCCCCGGACAGGCGGCAATGAGCAGTTCTTC
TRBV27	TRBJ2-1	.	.	CASSAGSSYNEQFF	TGTGCCAGCAGTGCGGGTAGCTCCTACAATGAGCAGTTCTTC
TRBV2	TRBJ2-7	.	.	CASSVGPGRSYEQYF	TGTGCCAGCAGTGTCGGGCCAGGGAGGTCCTACGAGCAGTACTTC
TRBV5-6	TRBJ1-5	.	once	CASSFGQDQPQHF	TGTGCCAGCAGCTTCGGCCAGGATCAGCCCCAGCATTTT
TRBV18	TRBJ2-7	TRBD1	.	CASSLGTGEDEQYF	TGTGCCAGCTCACTCGGGACAGGGGAGGACGAGCAGTACTTC
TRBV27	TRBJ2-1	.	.	CASRRSTGGSYNEQFF	TGTGCCAGCAGACGTAGCACTGGGGGGTCCTACAATGAGCAGTTCTTC
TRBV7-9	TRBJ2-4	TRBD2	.	CASSGTSGSLAKNIQYF	TGTGCCAGCAGCGGGACTAGCGGGTCGCTAGCCAAAAACATTCAGTACTTC